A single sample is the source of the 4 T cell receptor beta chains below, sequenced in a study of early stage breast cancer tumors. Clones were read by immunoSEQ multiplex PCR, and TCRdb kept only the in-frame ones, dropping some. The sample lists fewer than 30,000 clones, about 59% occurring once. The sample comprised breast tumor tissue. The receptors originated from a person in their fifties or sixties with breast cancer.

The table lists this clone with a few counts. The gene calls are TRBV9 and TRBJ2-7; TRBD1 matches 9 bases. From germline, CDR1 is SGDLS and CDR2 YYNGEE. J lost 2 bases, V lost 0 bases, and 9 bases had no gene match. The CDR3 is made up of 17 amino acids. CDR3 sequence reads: CASSVDPGTGLTYEQYF. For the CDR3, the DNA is TGTGCCAGCAGCGTAGACCCCGGGACAGGGCTTACCTACGAGCAGTACTTC.

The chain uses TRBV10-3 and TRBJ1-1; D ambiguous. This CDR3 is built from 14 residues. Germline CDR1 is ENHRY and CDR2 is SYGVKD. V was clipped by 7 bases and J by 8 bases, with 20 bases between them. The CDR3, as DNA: TGTGCCATCAACGCGGCCCTAGGATCTGACGAAGCTTTCTTT. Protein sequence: CAINAALGSDEAFF.

The DNA for the CDR3 is TGTGCCAGCAGCGAATCGCCGGGTCCTTCCTACGAGCAGTACTTC. Its translation: CASSESPGPSYEQYF. The chain couples TRBV21-1 to TRBJ2-7; the table's D gene call, TRBD2, was not cross checked with the DNA. TRBV21-1 is labeled a pseudogene. The CDR3 has 15 amino acids.

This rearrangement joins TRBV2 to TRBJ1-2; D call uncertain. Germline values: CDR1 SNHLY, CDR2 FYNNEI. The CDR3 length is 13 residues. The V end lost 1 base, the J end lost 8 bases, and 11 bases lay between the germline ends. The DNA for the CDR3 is TGTGCCAGCAGTGAAGGTGTAGGCCACGGCTACACCTTC. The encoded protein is CASSEGVGHGYTF. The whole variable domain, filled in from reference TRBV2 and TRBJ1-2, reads EPEVTQTPSHQVTQMGQEVILRCVPISNHLYFYWYRQILGQKVEFLVSFYNNEISEKSEIFDDQFSVERPDGSNFTLKIRSTKLEDSAMYFCASSEGVGHGYTFGSGTRLTVV.